The rows below give T cell receptor beta chains drawn from one sample of a study of shared clonotypes between healthy human individuals. Profiling relied on immunoSEQ multiplex PCR, and the TCRdb table lists in-frame clones only, not all of them. The table lists around 500,000 clones, over 75% of them singletons. Sequencing input: PBMCs. The receptors derive from a woman aged 40 to 50 in good health. Some clones in this sample may be carry-over from other donors' samples. The CDR3 runs from the conserved cysteine through the conserved F or W. The D gene is left open where the match is weak. Size values are once, few and many counts, or a class for expanded clones, and some rows have none.

length	J	V	D	size	DNA	CDR3
19	TRBJ1-2	TRBV7-8	TRBD1	.	TGTGCCAGCAGCTTAGGATTGGGACAGGGGGCCGGGGCCAACTATGGCTACACCTTC	CASSLGLGQGAGANYGYTF
13	TRBJ1-5	TRBV2	.	.	TGTGCCAGCAGGATCAGGTCCGGGCAGCCCCAGCATTTT	CASRIRSGQPQHF
13	TRBJ2-1	TRBV7-9	.	.	TGTGCCAGCAGCTTAGATCTAGTTAATGAGCAGTTCTTC	CASSLDLVNEQFF
11	TRBJ1-4	TRBV28	.	.	TGTGCCGGGGCAGCTAATGAAAAACTGTTTTTT	CAGAANEKLFF
13	TRBJ2-7	TRBV19	TRBD2	.	TGTGCCAGTAGCGGGACATCGCGGGAGGCCACGCACTTC	CASSGTSREATHF
16	TRBJ1-1	TRBV30	.	once	TGTGCCTGGAGACTCGAATTGGGAGGGAAGGTCACTGAAGCTTTCTTT	CAWRLELGGKVTEAFF
15	TRBJ1-2	TRBV5-6	.	once	TGTGCCAGCTGCGGCCCCAATAGTCGGACCTATGGCTACACCTTC	CASCGPNSRTYGYTF
13	TRBJ1-1	TRBV10-3	TRBD1	.	TGTGCCATCAGTCCTGACAGGGGAGATGAAGCTTTCTTT	CAISPDRGDEAFF
13	TRBJ2-1	TRBV27	TRBD2	few	TGTGCCAGCAGTTTACACACTAGCGGGAGTTCGTTCTTC	CASSLHTSGSSFF
17	TRBJ2-4	TRBV28	.	.	TGTGCCAGCAGTTTAACCCGTGGCAGGGGCGTCAAAAACATTCAGTACTTC	CASSLTRGRGVKNIQYF
15	TRBJ1-4	TRBV7-2	.	.	TGTGCCAGCAGCCTTGTCAGGCAGGGCAATGAAAAACTGTTTTTT	CASSLVRQGNEKLFF
11	TRBJ2-5	TRBV6-6	.	once	TGTGCCAGCAGACGTCGGGAGACCCAGTACTTC	CASRRRETQYF
17	TRBJ2-7	TRBV5-6	TRBD1	few	TGTGCCAGCAGCTTAACAGGGGCCCACCTCCTCTCCTACGAGCAGTACTTC	CASSLTGAHLLSYEQYF
14	TRBJ2-5	TRBV27	.	.	TGTGCCAGCAGTCCTAGGGCAGGAGAGGAGACCCAGTACTTC	CASSPRAGEETQYF
16	TRBJ1-5	TRBV18	TRBD1	once	TGTGCCAGCTCACCACAGGGGGCCAATAGCAATCAGCCCCAGCATTTT	CASSPQGANSNQPQHF
14	TRBJ2-1	TRBV19	.	.	TGTGCCAGTAGTGGACGGGACGTCTACAATGAGCAGTTCTTC	CASSGRDVYNEQFF
15	TRBJ2-3	TRBV5-4	.	.	TGTGCCAGCAGCTTGGTGGGGTGGGCTAAGGATACGCAGTATTTT	CASSLVGWAKDTQYF
14	TRBJ2-2	TRBV7-3	.	.	TGTGCCAGCAGCTTAGGTCTTAACACCGGGGAGCTGTTTTTT	CASSLGLNTGELFF